A single sample gave rise to the 21 T cell receptor beta chains below, sequenced in a study of blood T cell repertoires in COVID-19. Some clones are missing from TCRdb's copy, which holds only in-frame ones; the method was immunoSEQ multiplex PCR. The sample lists roughly 260,000 clones, about 90% seen once, with 3.7% in the top ten. The sequencing input was peripheral blood. Receptors were obtained from a middle-aged woman with acute or convalescent COVID-19.

Remarks on this clone: Other DNA variants within this sample encode the same CDR3. The chain combines TRBV5-4 with TRBJ1-1, with D unresolved. Looked up from germline, CDR1 is SGHNT and CDR2 is YYREEE (reference sequence). V was trimmed by 0 bases and J by 1 base, leaving 4 bases between them. The CDR3 loop spans 13 amino acids. CDR3 bases: TGTGCCAGCAGCTTGGCCCGGAACACTGAAGCTTTCTTT. Protein: CASSLARNTEAFF.

To note about this clone: The same CDR3 arises from other DNA sequences in this sample as well. This sequence joins TRBV6-4 and TRBJ2-6; maybe TRBD2 (6 bases). This CDR3 comprises 16 residues. V was trimmed by 0 bases and J by 2 bases, leaving 8 bases between them. The germline gives CDR1 MRHNA, CDR2 SNTAGT. CDR3 loop: CASSDSGGAGANVLTF. The CDR3 DNA reads as TGTGCCAGCAGTGACTCGGGGGGAGCTGGGGCCAACGTCCTGACTTTC.

This sequence joins TRBV4-1 and TRBJ2-2; 9 positions agree with TRBD2. The CDR3 is 20 residues long. CDR1 MGHRA and CDR2 YSYEKL come from the germline V gene. Trimming cost V 2 bases and J 1 base; bases outside gene matches: 14. CDR3 amino acids: CASSQPTGRGGLRNTGELFF. For the CDR3, the DNA is TGCGCCAGCAGCCAACCTACTGGGCGGGGGGGCCTCAGGAACACCGGGGAGCTGTTTTTT.

This clone was counted a few times. The CDR3 here is CASSKGSVSGPWNTGELFF. The CDR3, as DNA: TGTGCCAGCAGCAAAGGATCCGTCAGCGGCCCCTGGAACACCGGGGAGCTGTTTTTT. This rearrangement joins TRBV21-1 to TRBJ2-2; TRBD2, the table's D call, lacks a check against the DNA. TRBV21-1 is described as a pseudogene. The CDR3 is 19 amino acids.

This chain connects TRBV19 to TRBJ1-2; 11 bases align to TRBD1. The CDR3 consists of 16 residues. J was trimmed by 5 bases and V by 6 bases; bases with no gene match: 11. From germline, CDR1 is LNHDA and CDR2 SQIVND (reference sequence). The CDR3 loop reads CASRRGTGGEIYGYTF. DNA for the CDR3: TGTGCCAGTAGACGGGGGACAGGGGGGGAAATTTATGGCTACACCTTC. The whole variable domain, remainder taken from reference TRBV19 and TRBJ1-2, is DGGITQSPKYLFRKEGQNVTLSCEQNLNHDAMYWYRQDPGQGLRLIYYSQIVNDFQKGDIAEGYSVSREKKESFPLTVTSAQKNPTAFYLCASRRGTGGEIYGYTFGSGTRLTVV.

This rearrangement joins TRBV6-1 to TRBJ1-3, with no clear D. Germline assignment: CDR1 MNHNS and CDR2 SASEGT. This CDR3 spans 15 amino acids. Trimming stripped 1 base from V and 0 bases from J, with 7 bases between. CDR3 DNA: TGTGCCAGCAGTGAAGACAGATACTCTGGAAACACCATATATTTT. This gives the protein CASSEDRYSGNTIYF.

The V call is TRBV19, the J call TRBJ1-2; 11 positions agree with TRBD1. Trimming cost V 10 bases and J 1 base; bases outside gene matches: 8. The CDR3 extends over 15 amino acids. From germline, CDR1 is LNHDA and CDR2 SQIVND (reference sequence). CDR3 residues: CATKRGTGGNYGYTF. For the CDR3, the DNA is TGTGCCACCAAAAGGGGGACAGGGGGTAACTATGGCTACACCTTC. The variable domain in full, completed from reference TRBV19 and TRBJ1-2, reads DGGITQSPKYLFRKEGQNVTLSCEQNLNHDAMYWYRQDPGQGLRLIYYSQIVNDFQKGDIAEGYSVSREKKESFPLTVTSAQKNPTAFYLCATKRGTGGNYGYTFGSGTRLTVV.

Only one count was recorded for this clone. This sequence joins TRBV11-1 and TRBJ1-2; a possible D gene is TRBD1 (5 bases). Per germline, CDR1 SGHAT and CDR2 FQDESV (reference sequence). V lost 4 bases to trimming and J lost 4 bases, with 13 bases between them. This CDR3 has 14 residues. CDR3 residues: CASSSLDRSYGYTF. For the CDR3, the DNA is TGTGCCAGCAGCTCCCTAGACAGAAGCTATGGCTACACCTTC.

The chain has TRBV4-2 and TRBJ1-2; 9 bases match TRBD1. The V segment lost 0 bases and the J segment 0 bases; nucleotides outside the gene matches: 8. The CDR3 covers 18 residues. The V gene's germline CDR1 is LGHNA and CDR2 YNFKEQ. This CDR3 is CASSQDIGTGNANYGYTF. The CDR3 DNA reads as TGTGCCAGCAGCCAAGATATCGGGACAGGGAACGCTAACTATGGCTACACCTTC.

This chain joins TRBV7-9 and TRBJ1-2; a possible D gene is TRBD1 (5 bases). In germline, CDR1 is SEHNR, CDR2 FQNEAQ (reference sequence). V was clipped by 3 bases and J by 1 base, with 12 bases between them. This CDR3 contains 15 residues. This chain's CDR3 is CASSLGGFDNYGYTF. The CDR3 DNA is TGTGCCAGCAGCTTGGGGGGGTTCGATAACTATGGCTACACCTTC.

The J gene is TRBJ1-1, the V gene TRBV27, with TRBD1 matching over 11 bases. This CDR3 region has 16 residues. Trimming removed 5 bases from V and 4 bases from J; junction bases left unmatched: 9. Per the germline V gene, CDR1 is MNHEY and CDR2 is SMNVEV (reference sequence). CDR3 protein: CASSPWTGGGVTEAFF. In DNA form, the CDR3 reads TGTGCCAGCAGTCCATGGACAGGGGGCGGGGTCACTGAAGCTTTCTTT.

This sequence joins TRBV30 and TRBJ2-1; tentatively, D is TRBD2 (5 bases). Trimming removed 2 bases at V and 5 bases at J, with 13 bases between. Germline CDR1 reads GTSNPN; CDR2 reads SVGIG (reference sequence). The CDR3 is 14 amino acids. This chain's CDR3 is CAWSPGNPDNEQFF. CDR3 coding DNA: TGTGCCTGGAGTCCCGGGAACCCGGACAATGAGCAGTTCTTC.

This rearrangement joins TRBV2 to TRBJ2-5; 11 bases are shared with TRBD2. This CDR3 has 15 residues. From germline, CDR1 is SNHLY and CDR2 FYNNEI. The V segment lost 5 bases and the J segment 4 bases; nucleotides outside the gene matches: 6. The DNA of the CDR3 is TGTGCCAGCAGTTCCCCTAGCGGGGGGTCAGAGACCCAGTACTTC. It specifies CASSSPSGGSETQYF.

This sequence joins TRBV9 and TRBJ2-5; 8 bases align to TRBD2. V lost 0 bases, J lost 4 bases, and 5 bases stayed unmatched. CDR1 is SGDLS and CDR2 is YYNGEE in the germline V gene. The CDR3 consists of 15 residues. Here the CDR3 DNA reads TGTGCCAGCAGCGTAGCGGGGGGGCCTTTAGAGACCCAGTACTTC. Residues: CASSVAGGPLETQYF.

This clone was counted once. The chain recombines TRBV30 with TRBJ1-5; 8 nucleotides match TRBD1. The germline V gene has CDR1 GTSNPN and CDR2 SVGIG (reference sequence). CDR3 length: 14 residues. The V segment lost 2 bases and the J segment 7 bases; nucleotides outside the gene matches: 7. In DNA form, the CDR3 reads TGTGCCTGGAGTAAGACAGGGGTACGACAGCCCCAGCATTTT. Amino acid sequence: CAWSKTGVRQPQHF.

This chain joins TRBV18 and TRBJ1-3; 7 nucleotides align to TRBD1. CDR1 and CDR2 (germline): KGHSH, LQKENI. The length of the CDR3 is 16 residues. Trimming took 1 base from V and 0 from J; bases not matched to a gene: 3. This CDR3 is CASSPRGTDSGNTIYF. The CDR3 DNA follows: TGTGCCAGCTCACCACGGGGGACAGACTCTGGAAACACCATATATTTT.

The chain uses TRBV19 and TRBJ1-1; 10 bases fit TRBD1. Germline CDR1 and CDR2: LNHDA and SQIVND (reference sequence). With V trimmed by 4 bases and J by 1 base, 6 bases remained unmatched. The CDR3 covers 16 residues. CDR3 bases: TGTGCCAGTAGTAGACCCGGGACAGGGGCGAACACTGAAGCTTTCTTT. Its protein is CASSRPGTGANTEAFF.

The rearrangement links TRBV28 to TRBJ2-7, with 9 bases fitting TRBD1. Trimming at V came to 5 bases and at J to 5 bases, leaving 10 bases not matched to a gene. Per the germline V gene, CDR1 is MDHEN and CDR2 is SYDVKM. This CDR3 has 15 residues. The chain's CDR3 is CASSPRDRESNEQYV. The CDR3 DNA follows: TGTGCCAGCAGTCCGCGGGACAGGGAGTCGAACGAGCAGTACGTC.

This clone was counted a single time. The rearrangement links TRBV27 to TRBJ1-2; 10 bases fit TRBD1. CDR1 and CDR2 (germline): MNHEY, SMNVEV (reference sequence). The V segment lost 1 base and the J segment 13 bases; nucleotides outside the gene matches: 12. CDR3 length: 15 amino acids. CDR3: CASSLFSGQGVVFTF. For the CDR3, the DNA is TGTGCCAGCAGTTTATTTAGCGGACAGGGGGTGGTTTTCACCTTC.

The V gene is TRBV19, the J gene TRBJ1-5; possibly TRBD1 for D (6 bases). V lost 1 base to trimming and J lost 3 bases, with 10 bases between them. The CDR3 contains 15 residues. CDR1 is LNHDA and CDR2 is SQIVND in the germline V gene (reference sequence). The CDR3 DNA reads TGTGCCAGTAGTATAGCTCGGACAGTCAATCAGCCCCAGCATTTT. Translated: CASSIARTVNQPQHF. Full variable domain (rest looked up from reference TRBV19 and TRBJ1-5): DGGITQSPKYLFRKEGQNVTLSCEQNLNHDAMYWYRQDPGQGLRLIYYSQIVNDFQKGDIAEGYSVSREKKESFPLTVTSAQKNPTAFYLCASSIARTVNQPQHFGDGTRLSIL.

V gene TRBV5-6 combines with J gene TRBJ1-2; D gene unclear. CDR1 and CDR2 (germline): SGHDT, YYEEEE. CDR3 length equals 12 residues. With 2 bases removed from V and 5 bases from J, the gap between germline ends came to 7 bases. CDR3 amino acids: CASSFGVYGYTF. CDR3 in DNA: TGTGCCAGCAGCTTCGGTGTTTATGGCTACACCTTC.